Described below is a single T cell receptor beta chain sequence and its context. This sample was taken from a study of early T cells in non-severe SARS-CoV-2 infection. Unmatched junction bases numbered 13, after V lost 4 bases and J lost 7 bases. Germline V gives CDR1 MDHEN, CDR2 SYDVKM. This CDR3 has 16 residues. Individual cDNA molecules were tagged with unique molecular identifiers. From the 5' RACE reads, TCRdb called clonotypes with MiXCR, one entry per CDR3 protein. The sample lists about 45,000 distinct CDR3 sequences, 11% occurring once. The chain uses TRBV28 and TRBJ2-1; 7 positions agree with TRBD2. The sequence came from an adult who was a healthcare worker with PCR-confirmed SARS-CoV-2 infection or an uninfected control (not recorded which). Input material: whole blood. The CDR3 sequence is CASSSLLAGRWNEQFF. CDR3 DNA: TGTGCCAGCAGTTCCCTGTTAGCGGGTCGTTGGAATGAGCAGTTCTTC.